Here is one T cell receptor (beta chain) with its context. This sample was taken from a study of OX40 agonist ivuxolimab in advanced cancers. Produced via immunoSEQ multiplex PCR; TCRdb's table is partial and in-frame only. Here the sample spans about 120,000 clones, 93% being singletons. The CDR3 is 15 amino acids. Trimming pared 6 bases from V and 7 bases from J, leaving 18 bases between. Looked up from germline, CDR1 is MDHEN and CDR2 is SYDVKM. The specimen comprised CD4+ or CD8+ T cells sorted from blood, sampled in a trial of the OX40 agonist ivuxolimab. The receptor's source is an adult with an advanced solid tumor such as melanoma, head and neck, liver or kidney cancer. The chain combines TRBV28 with TRBJ1-4, with D maybe TRBD1 (5 bases). The CDR3 sequence: CASSPPRGTGEKLFF. The DNA of the CDR3 is TGTGCCAGCAGCCCCCCAAGGGGTACAGGTGAAAAACTGTTTTTT.